The 5 T cell receptor beta chains in this list originate from one sample, sequenced in a study of T cells in Graves' hyperthyroidism and ophthalmopathy (dated by TCRdb to between 2018 and 2021). The library was produced with multiplex PCR. Instrument used: Illumina HiSeq 2000. TCR beta CDR3 regions were amplified from RNA transcripts. A first-round RT-PCR of the TCR CDR3 used the HTBI primer set with the Qiagen OneStep RT-PCR kit. TCRdb passed the public sequencing reads through fastp at Q25 and MiXCR, retaining productive beta sequences. Identical CDR3 proteins give one entry, which carries the most common genes and DNA. The sample table records 500,000 to 750,000 distinct CDR3 sequences; about 45% of these occur just once. More than 7% of the sample comes from the top ten. The sequenced sample consisted of peripheral blood or thyroid tissue (not recorded which). All receptors derive from a young woman with Graves' hyperthyroidism.

The gene calls are TRBV20-1 and TRBJ2-3; maybe TRBD2 (6 bases). The CDR3 runs 14 residues. CDR1 is DFQATT, CDR2 SNEGSKA, per germline (reference sequence). Trimming removed 3 bases at V and 5 bases at J, with 15 bases between. The CDR3 bases are TGCAGTGCTAGGTTGGAGGGCGAGGGAGATACGCAGTATTTT. Translating it yields CSARLEGEGDTQYF.

DNA of the CDR3: TGTGCCAGTAGCTTTAGAGGGCCGGCCAAAAACATTCAGTACTTC. It translates to CASSFRGPAKNIQYF. The V gene is TRBV2, the J gene TRBJ2-4; a weak D match, TRBD2 (5 bases). Germline values: CDR1 SNHLY, CDR2 FYNNEI. V shed 9 bases and J shed 1 base, with 16 bases lying between them. The CDR3 has 15 amino acids.

This clonotype occurred once. This rearrangement joins TRBV29-1 to TRBJ1-2; 7 positions match TRBD1. Trimming at V came to 2 bases and at J to 4 bases, leaving 10 bases not matched to a gene. The germline V gene has CDR1 SQVTM and CDR2 ANQGSEA. There are 15 residues in the CDR3. Here the CDR3 DNA reads TGCAGCGTTGAATCACGGGAAGGGGGCGGCTATGGCTACACCTTC. It encodes CSVESREGGGYGYTF.

CDR3 coding DNA: TGTGCCAGCAGTTTATCGAACCCCAAGGGGGCCAGCATGAACACTGAAGCTTTCTTT. Translated, it gives CASSLSNPKGASMNTEAFF. This chain links TRBV27 with TRBJ1-1; 7 bases are a match to TRBD1. J lost 0 bases, V lost 0 bases, and 13 bases had no gene match. The CDR3 spans 19 residues. The germline V gene encodes CDR1 MNHEY and CDR2 SMNVEV (reference sequence).

This rearrangement joins TRBV7-6 to TRBJ2-2, with D perhaps assigned TRBD1 or TRBD2 (5 bases each). This CDR3 spans 14 amino acids. V lost 2 bases to trimming and J lost 8 bases, with 12 bases between them. From germline, CDR1 is SGHVS and CDR2 FNYEAQ. The CDR3 sequence is CASSLSSGPGELFF. In DNA form, the CDR3 reads TGTGCCAGCAGCTTATCCTCGGGACCTGGGGAGCTGTTTTTT. The full variable domain, completed using reference TRBV7-6 and TRBJ2-2, is GAGVSQSPRYKVTKRGQDVALRCDPISGHVSLYWYRQALGQGPEFLTYFNYEAQQDKSGLPNDRFSAERPEGSISTLTIQRTEQRDSAMYRCASSLSSGPGELFFGEGSRLTVL.